Sequencing of this TCR gamma chain was carried out in a study of γδ T cells in repeated Plasmodium falciparum infection. Study as a whole: The natural-infection arm compared Malian children under seasonal malaria with matched Australian children.

Note on this clone: This probably arose from a read error, given a far larger clone one base away.

CDR1 GITISATS and CDR2 ISYDGTV come from the germline V gene (reference sequence). The CDR3 has 18 residues. Trimming at V came to 2 bases and at J to 7 bases, leaving 11 bases not matched to a gene. TCRdb re-called the multiplex PCR reads through CATT. The sample lists approximately 32,000 gamma-chain clones, more than 1.4% occurring once. Flow sorting of PBMC yielded separate Vgamma9/Vdelta2+ and Vdelta2-negative gammadelta T cell populations for bulk repertoire analysis. This chain joins TRGV9 and TRGJP. TCRdb leaves out the J gene; it was filled in here by matching the DNA to germline. The specimen sequenced was gamma-delta T cells from blood. The receptor's source is a pool of human donors (malaria-infected and uninfected, not separated). The CDR3 region is CALWEARGTELGKKIKVF. The DNA for the CDR3 is TGTGCCTTGTGGGAGGCAAGGGGGACGGAGTTGGGCAAAAAAATCAAGGTATTT.